This TCR beta chain was sequenced for a study of T cells in Graves' hyperthyroidism and ophthalmopathy. Germline V lookup: CDR1 MDHEN, CDR2 SYDVKM. Trimming removed 1 base from V and 8 bases from J, with 17 bases in between. The CDR3 runs to 15 residues. This clonotype was found many times. Lactation, pregnancy, other autoimmune disease or uncontrolled infection led to exclusion of patients. RNA transcripts yielded amplified TCR beta CDR3 regions. The HTBI set primed first-round TCR CDR3 RT-PCR. TCRdb fed the multiplex PCR reads into MiXCR, producing one record per CDR3 protein. The sample has nearly 600,000 distinct CDR3 sequences, approximately 15% seen once.

The V gene is TRBV28, the J gene TRBJ1-1; D gene uncertain. The clonotype was recovered from a woman younger than 45 with Graves' hyperthyroidism that later progressed to Graves' ophthalmopathy. The sample was blood. The CDR3 nucleotides read TGTGCCAGCAGTTTATTTCCCGGGTTGAGTGGGGAAGCTTTCTTT. Translation: CASSLFPGLSGEAFF.